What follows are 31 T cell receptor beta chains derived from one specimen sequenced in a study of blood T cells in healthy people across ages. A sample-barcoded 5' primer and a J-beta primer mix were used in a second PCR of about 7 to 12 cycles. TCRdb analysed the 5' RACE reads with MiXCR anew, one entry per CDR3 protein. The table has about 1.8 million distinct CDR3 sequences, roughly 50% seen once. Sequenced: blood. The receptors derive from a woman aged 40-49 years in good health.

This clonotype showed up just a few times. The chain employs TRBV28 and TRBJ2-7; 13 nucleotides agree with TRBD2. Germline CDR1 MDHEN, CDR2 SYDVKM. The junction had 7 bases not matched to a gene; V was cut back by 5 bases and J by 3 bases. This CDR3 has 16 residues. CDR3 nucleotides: TGTGCCAGCAGTCAGGGGACTAGCGGGGCCCTCTACGAGCAGTACTTC. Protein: CASSQGTSGALYEQYF.

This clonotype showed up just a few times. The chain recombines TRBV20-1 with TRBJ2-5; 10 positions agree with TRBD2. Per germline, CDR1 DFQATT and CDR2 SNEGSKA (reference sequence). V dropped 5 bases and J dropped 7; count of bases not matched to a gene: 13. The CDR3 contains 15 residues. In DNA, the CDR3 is TGCAGTGCTTCCCTTAGCGGGGGGACGAGGGGGACCCAGTACTTC. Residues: CSASLSGGTRGTQYF.

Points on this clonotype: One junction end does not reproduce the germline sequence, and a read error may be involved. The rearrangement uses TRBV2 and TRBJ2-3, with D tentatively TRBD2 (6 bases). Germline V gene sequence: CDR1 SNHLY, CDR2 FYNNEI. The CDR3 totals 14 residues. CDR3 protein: CASSLARGLDMQYF. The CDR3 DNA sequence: TGTGCCAGCAGCCTCGCTCGGGGGTTAGATATGCAGTATTTT.

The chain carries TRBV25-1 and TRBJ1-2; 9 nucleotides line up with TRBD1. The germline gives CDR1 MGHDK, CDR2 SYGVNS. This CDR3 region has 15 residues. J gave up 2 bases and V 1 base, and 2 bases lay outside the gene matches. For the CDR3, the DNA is TGTGCCAGCAGTGAATTGGACAGGGGCAACTATGGCTACACCTTC. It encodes CASSELDRGNYGYTF.

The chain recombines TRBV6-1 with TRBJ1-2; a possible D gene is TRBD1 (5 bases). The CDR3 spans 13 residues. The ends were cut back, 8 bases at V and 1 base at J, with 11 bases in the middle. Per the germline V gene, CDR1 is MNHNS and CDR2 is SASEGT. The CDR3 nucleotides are TGTGCCAGCCGGGACCCTCATAACTATGGCTACACCTTC. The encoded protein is CASRDPHNYGYTF.

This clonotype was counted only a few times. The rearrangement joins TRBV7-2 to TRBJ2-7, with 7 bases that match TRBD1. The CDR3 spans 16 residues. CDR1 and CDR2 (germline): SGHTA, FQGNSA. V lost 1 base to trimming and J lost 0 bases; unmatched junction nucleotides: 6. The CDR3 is CASSLEGTASSYEQYF. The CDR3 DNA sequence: TGTGCCAGCAGCTTAGAAGGGACAGCCAGCTCCTACGAGCAGTACTTC. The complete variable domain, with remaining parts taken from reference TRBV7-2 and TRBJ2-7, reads GAGVSQSPSNKVTEKGKDVELRCDPISGHTALYWYRQSLGQGLEFLIYFQGNSAPDKSGLPSDRFSAERTGGSVSTLTIQRTQQEDSAVYLCASSLEGTASSYEQYFGPGTRLTVT.

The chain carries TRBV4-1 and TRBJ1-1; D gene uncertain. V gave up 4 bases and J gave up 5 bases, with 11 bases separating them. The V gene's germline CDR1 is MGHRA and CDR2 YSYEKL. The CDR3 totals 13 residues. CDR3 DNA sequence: TGCGCCAGCAGCCGCGGGGAGTGGACTGAAGCTTTCTTT. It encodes CASSRGEWTEAFF.

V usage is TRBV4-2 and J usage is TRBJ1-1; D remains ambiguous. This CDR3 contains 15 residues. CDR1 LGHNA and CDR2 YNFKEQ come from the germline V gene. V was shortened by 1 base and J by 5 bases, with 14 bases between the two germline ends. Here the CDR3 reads CASSQGTVLRTEAFF. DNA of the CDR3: TGTGCCAGCAGCCAAGGCACAGTACTGAGGACTGAAGCTTTCTTT.

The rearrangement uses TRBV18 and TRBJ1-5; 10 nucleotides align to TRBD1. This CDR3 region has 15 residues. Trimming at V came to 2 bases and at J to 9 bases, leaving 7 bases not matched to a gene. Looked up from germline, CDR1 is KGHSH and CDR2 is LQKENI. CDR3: CASSPRQGAEVPQHF. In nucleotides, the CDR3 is TGTGCCAGCTCACCAAGACAGGGGGCGGAGGTGCCCCAGCATTTT. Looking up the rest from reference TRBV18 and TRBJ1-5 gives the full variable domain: NAGVMQNPRHLVRRRGQEARLRCSPMKGHSHVYWYRQLPEEGLKFMVYLQKENIIDESGMPKERFSAEFPKEGPSILRIQQVVRGDSAAYFCASSPRQGAEVPQHFGDGTRLSIL.

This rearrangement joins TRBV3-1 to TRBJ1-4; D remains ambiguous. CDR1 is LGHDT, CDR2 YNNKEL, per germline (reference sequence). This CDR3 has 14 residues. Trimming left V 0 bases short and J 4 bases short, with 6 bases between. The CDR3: CASSQDTFNEKLFF. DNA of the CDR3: TGTGCCAGCAGCCAAGATACTTTTAATGAAAAACTGTTTTTT.

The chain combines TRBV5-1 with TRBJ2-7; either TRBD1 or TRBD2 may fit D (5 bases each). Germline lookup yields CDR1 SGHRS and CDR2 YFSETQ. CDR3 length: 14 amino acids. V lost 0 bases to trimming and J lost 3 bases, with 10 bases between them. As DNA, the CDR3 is TGCGCCAGCAGCTTGGTGGGGGACGGCTACGAGCAGTACTTC. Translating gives CASSLVGDGYEQYF.

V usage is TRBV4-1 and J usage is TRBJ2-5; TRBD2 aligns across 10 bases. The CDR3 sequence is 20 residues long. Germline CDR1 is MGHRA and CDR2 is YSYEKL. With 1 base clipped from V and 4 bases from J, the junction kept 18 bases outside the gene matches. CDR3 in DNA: TGCGCCAGCAGCCAAGGAAGGCTTCTGGACGTAGCGGGGGGCACAGAGACCCAGTACTTC. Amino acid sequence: CASSQGRLLDVAGGTETQYF.

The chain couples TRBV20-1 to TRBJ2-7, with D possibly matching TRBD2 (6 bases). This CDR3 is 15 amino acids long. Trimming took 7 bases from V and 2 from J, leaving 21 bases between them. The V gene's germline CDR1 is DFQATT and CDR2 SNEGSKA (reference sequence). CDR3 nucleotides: TGCAGTGTCAGCCACTCCTCAGGAGGGCCCTACGAGCAGTACTTC. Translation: CSVSHSSGGPYEQYF.

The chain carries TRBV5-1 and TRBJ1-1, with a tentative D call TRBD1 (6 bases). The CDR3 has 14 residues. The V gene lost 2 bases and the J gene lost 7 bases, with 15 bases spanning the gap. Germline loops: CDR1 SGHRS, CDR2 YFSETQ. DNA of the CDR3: TGCGCCAGCAGCTTCGGGGGCAGGGCGAGTGAAGCTTTCTTT. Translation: CASSFGGRASEAFF.

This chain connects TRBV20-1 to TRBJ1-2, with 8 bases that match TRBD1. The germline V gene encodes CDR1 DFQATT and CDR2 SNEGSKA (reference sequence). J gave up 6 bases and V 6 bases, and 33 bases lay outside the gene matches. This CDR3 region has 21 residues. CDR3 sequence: CSAFNLPGQTGEGRFPHGYTF. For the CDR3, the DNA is TGCAGTGCGTTTAACCTTCCGGGTCAGACAGGGGAAGGAAGGTTCCCTCATGGCTACACCTTC.

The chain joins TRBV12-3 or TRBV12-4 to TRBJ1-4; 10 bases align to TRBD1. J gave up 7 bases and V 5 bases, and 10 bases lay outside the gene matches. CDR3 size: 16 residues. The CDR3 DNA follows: TGTGCCAGCAGTCCGATTGACAGGGGGCCAGGTGAAAAACTGTTTTTT. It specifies CASSPIDRGPGEKLFF.

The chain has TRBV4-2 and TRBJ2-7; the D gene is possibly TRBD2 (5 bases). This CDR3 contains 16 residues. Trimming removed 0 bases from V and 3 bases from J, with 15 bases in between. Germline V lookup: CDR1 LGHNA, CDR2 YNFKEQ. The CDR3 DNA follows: TGTGCCAGCAGCCAAGATTCTAGGACTGGACTCTACGAGCAGTACTTC. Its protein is CASSQDSRTGLYEQYF.

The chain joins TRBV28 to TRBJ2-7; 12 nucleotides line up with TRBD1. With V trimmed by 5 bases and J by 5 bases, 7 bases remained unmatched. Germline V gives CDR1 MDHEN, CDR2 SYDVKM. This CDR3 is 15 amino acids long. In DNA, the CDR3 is TGTGCCAGCAGTGGGGCCGGGACAGGGGGCGACGAGCAGTACTTC. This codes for CASSGAGTGGDEQYF.

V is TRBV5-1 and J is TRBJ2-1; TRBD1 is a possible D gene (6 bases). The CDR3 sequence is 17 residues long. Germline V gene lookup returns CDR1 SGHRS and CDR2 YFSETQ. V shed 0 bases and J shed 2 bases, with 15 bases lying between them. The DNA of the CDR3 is TGCGCCAGCAGCTTGGACCCCTTATGGGGGCCCTACAATGAGCAGTTCTTC. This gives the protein CASSLDPLWGPYNEQFF.

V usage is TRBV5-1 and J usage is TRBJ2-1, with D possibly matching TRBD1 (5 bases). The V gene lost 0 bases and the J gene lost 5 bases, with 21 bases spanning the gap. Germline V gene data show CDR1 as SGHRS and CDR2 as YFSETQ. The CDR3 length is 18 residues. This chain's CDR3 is CASSLARAAGRVHNEQFF. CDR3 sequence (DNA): TGCGCCAGCAGCTTGGCCAGGGCCGCAGGCAGGGTCCACAATGAGCAGTTCTTC.

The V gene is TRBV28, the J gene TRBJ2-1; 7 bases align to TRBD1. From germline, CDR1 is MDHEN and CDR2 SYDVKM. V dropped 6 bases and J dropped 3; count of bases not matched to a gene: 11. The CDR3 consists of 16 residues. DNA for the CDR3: TGTGCCAGCAGGGGGACAGCTCCCGGCTTCTACAATGAGCAGTTCTTC. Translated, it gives CASRGTAPGFYNEQFF.

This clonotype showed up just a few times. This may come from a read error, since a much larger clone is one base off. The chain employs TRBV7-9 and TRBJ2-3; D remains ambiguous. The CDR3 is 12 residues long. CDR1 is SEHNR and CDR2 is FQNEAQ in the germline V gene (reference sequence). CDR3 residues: CSSSLTGDTQYF. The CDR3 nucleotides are TGTTCCAGCAGCTTAACTGGAGATACGCAGTATTTT.

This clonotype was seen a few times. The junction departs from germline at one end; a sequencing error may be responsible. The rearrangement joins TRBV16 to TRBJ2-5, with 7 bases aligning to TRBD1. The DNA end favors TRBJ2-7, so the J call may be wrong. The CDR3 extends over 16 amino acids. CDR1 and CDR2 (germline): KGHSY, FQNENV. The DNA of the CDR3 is TGTGCCAGTAGCCCAAATCAAGAGGGACAGAACTACGAGCAGTACTTC. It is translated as CASSPNQEGQNYEQYF.

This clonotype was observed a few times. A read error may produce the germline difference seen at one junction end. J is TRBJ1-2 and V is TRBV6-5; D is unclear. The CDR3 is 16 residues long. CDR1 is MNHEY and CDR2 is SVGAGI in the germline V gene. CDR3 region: CASSYSTRQSNYGYTF. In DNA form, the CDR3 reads TGTGCCAGCAGTTACAGCACCCGACAATCTAACTATGGCTACACTTTC.

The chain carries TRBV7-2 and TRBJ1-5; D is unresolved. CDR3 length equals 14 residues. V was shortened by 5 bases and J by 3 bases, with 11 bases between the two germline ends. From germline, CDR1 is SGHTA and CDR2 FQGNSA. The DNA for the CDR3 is TGTGCCAGCAGCGTTAATGGGAACAATCAGCCCCAGCATTTT. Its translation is CASSVNGNNQPQHF.

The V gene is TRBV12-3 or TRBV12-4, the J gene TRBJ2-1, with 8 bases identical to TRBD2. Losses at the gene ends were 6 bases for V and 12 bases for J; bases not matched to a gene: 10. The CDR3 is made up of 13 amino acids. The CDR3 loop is CASRDPGGVAQFF. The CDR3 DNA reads TGTGCCAGCAGAGACCCGGGGGGGGTTGCGCAGTTCTTC.

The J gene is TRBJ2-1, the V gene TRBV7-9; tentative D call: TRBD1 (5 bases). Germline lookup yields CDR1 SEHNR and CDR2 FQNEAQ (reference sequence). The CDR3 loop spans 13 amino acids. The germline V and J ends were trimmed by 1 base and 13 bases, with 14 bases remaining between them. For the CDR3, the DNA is TGTGCCAGCAGCTTAGTAGGGGAAGAGACCCAGTTCTTC. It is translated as CASSLVGEETQFF.

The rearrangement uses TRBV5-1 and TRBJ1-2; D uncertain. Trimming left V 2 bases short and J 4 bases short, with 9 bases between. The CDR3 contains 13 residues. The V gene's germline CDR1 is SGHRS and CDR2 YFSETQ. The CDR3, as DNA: TGCGCCAGCAGCTTTGTGGGGAGCTATGGCTACACCTTC. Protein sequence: CASSFVGSYGYTF.

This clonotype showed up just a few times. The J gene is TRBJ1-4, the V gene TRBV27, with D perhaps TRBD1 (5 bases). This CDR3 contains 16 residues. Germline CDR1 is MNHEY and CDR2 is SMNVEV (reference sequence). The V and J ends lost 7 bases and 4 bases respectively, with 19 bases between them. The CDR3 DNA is TGTGCCAGCAAACGGGGAGGGGCTTCACGTAATGAAAAACTGTTTTTT. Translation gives CASKRGGASRNEKLFF.

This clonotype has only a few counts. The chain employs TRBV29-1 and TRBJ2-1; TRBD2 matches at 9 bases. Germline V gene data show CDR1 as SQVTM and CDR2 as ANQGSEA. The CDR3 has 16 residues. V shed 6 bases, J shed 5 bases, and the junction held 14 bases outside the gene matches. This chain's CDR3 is CSVSRRGLALNNEQFF. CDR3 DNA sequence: TGCAGCGTCTCTCGGCGCGGACTAGCGCTGAACAATGAGCAGTTCTTC.

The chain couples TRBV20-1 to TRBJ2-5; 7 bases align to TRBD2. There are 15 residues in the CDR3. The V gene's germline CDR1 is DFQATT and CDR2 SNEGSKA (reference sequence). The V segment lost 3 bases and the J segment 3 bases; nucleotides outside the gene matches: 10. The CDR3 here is CSASGGIQTEETQYF. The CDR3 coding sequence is TGCAGTGCTAGCGGGGGGATACAGACGGAAGAGACCCAGTACTTC.